This entry lists 13 T cell receptor beta chains sequenced from one sample in a study of regulatory T cells in long-lasting Graves disease. Time point in this sample: persistent/refractory GD, antithyroid drugs over 5 years with positive TRAb. PBMC RNA was the source of the TCR library. Sequencing libraries for TCR beta were prepared with iRepertoire HTBI primers and Arm-PCR of CDR3 regions. TCRdb itself ran the multiplex PCR reads through MiXCR, one entry per CDR3 protein. The sample records 400,000 or so distinct CDR3 sequences, around 20% being singletons. Sequencing was performed on peripheral blood mononuclear cells (PBMCs), taken when the disease was refractory, from a patient treated with antithyroid drugs. The receptors shown here come from a female donor with Graves disease.

The chain uses TRBV7-9 and TRBJ2-2, with D possibly matching TRBD2 (6 bases). In germline, CDR1 is SEHNR, CDR2 FQNEAQ (reference sequence). The V gene lost 5 bases and the J gene lost 6 bases, with 19 bases spanning the gap. The CDR3 extends over 16 amino acids. CDR3 in DNA: TGTGCCAGCAGCAAACTTCGACTAGATTTATCCGGGGAGCTGTTTTTT. Its protein product is CASSKLRLDLSGELFF. The whole variable domain, filled in from reference TRBV7-9 and TRBJ2-2, reads DTGVSQNPRHKITKRGQNVTFRCDPISEHNRLYWYRQTLGQGPEFLTYFQNEAQLEKSRLLSDRFSAERPKGSFSTLEIQRTEQGDSAMYLCASSKLRLDLSGELFFGEGSRLTVL.

This clonotype was seen at least ten times. This rearrangement joins TRBV7-8 to TRBJ2-5, with 8 positions matching TRBD2. The V gene end was trimmed by 4 bases and the J gene end by 7 bases; junction bases not matched to a gene: 8. Germline V gene lookup returns CDR1 SGHVS and CDR2 FQNEAQ. CDR3 size: 14 residues. CDR3 sequence (DNA): TGTGCCAGCAGCTCAGGAGGCCTAGCGGGGACCCAGTACTTC. Translation gives CASSSGGLAGTQYF. Drawing the rest from reference TRBV7-8 and TRBJ2-5, the complete variable domain is GAGVSQSPRYKVAKRGQDVALRCDPISGHVSLFWYQQALGQGPEFLTYFQNEAQLDKSGLPSDRFFAERPEGSVSTLKIQRTQQEDSAVYLCASSSGGLAGTQYFGPGTRLLVL.

This clonotype was counted many times. The chain is built from TRBV20-1 and TRBJ2-7; D uncertain. Germline V gene sequence: CDR1 DFQATT, CDR2 SNEGSKA (reference sequence). This CDR3 spans 11 amino acids. Trimming took off 6 bases at V and 4 bases at J, with 10 bases between the two ends. The CDR3 DNA follows: TGCAGTGCCTCGCCTTTATACGAGCAGTACTTC. It is translated as CSASPLYEQYF.

This clonotype showed up many times. This chain uses TRBV7-8 with TRBJ2-2; 12 positions match TRBD2. Per germline, CDR1 SGHVS and CDR2 FQNEAQ. V lost 7 bases and J lost 1; bases outside the gene matches: 7. This CDR3 has 17 amino acids. The CDR3 here is CASNKGLAGMNTGELFF. The CDR3 coding sequence is TGTGCCAGCAATAAAGGACTAGCGGGAATGAACACCGGGGAGCTGTTTTTT.

This clonotype was seen ten or more times. The chain is built from TRBV6-9 and TRBJ1-2; D might be TRBD1 (5 bases). This CDR3 comprises 17 residues. The germline gives CDR1 MNHGY, CDR2 SVAAGI. With 3 bases removed from V and 7 bases from J, the gap between germline ends came to 24 bases. The CDR3 spells CASSYRKQGRGLSGYTF. The DNA for the CDR3 is TGTGCCAGCAGTTACAGGAAGCAGGGTCGGGGATTAAGTGGCTACACCTTC.

This clonotype was recorded many times. The chain has TRBV7-9 and TRBJ1-1; 8 nucleotides align to TRBD1. Germline CDR1 is SEHNR and CDR2 is FQNEAQ (reference sequence). This CDR3 spans 14 amino acids. The V segment lost 3 bases and the J segment 3 bases; nucleotides outside the gene matches: 3. The CDR3 bases are TGTGCCAGCAGCTTTACGACAGGGGACACTGAAGCTTTCTTT. This gives the protein CASSFTTGDTEAFF.

There are many counts of this clonotype. The CDR3 bases are TGTGCCAGCAGCCCGGGACAGCGCTATGGCTACACCTTC. This translates into CASSPGQRYGYTF. The chain uses TRBV7-8 and TRBJ1-2; 7 nucleotides match TRBD1. V was clipped by 5 bases and J by 4 bases; unmatched bases: 4. Germline CDR1 reads SGHVS; CDR2 reads FQNEAQ. The CDR3 covers 13 residues.

There are many counts of this clonotype. The V gene is TRBV2, the J gene TRBJ2-7, with 7 nucleotides matching TRBD2. The J segment lost 6 bases and the V segment lost 7 bases, leaving 12 bases of the junction unmatched. Germline-derived CDR1 and CDR2 are SNHLY and FYNNEI. The CDR3 covers 14 residues. DNA for the CDR3: TGTGCCAGCATTCCTACGATGGGGGGGGGCGAGCAGTACTTC. It is translated as CASIPTMGGGEQYF.

Worth noting for this clonotype: A much more abundant neighbour one base away suggests this may be a read error. V gene TRBV2 combines with J gene TRBJ2-4; TRBD2 agrees at 13 bases. The CDR3 runs 12 residues. Germline V gene sequence: CDR1 SNHLY, CDR2 FYNNEI. V shed 4 bases, J shed 15 bases, and the junction held 3 bases outside the gene matches. CDR3 in amino acids: CASSGTSGRTYF. The CDR3 DNA is TGTGCCAGCAGTGGGACTAGCGGGAGAACGTACTTC.

This clonotype was recorded at least ten times. The chain employs TRBV27 and TRBJ2-5, with D possibly TRBD2 on 6 matching bases. CDR3 length: 13 amino acids. V lost 6 bases, J lost 1 base, and 9 bases lay in between. Germline lookup yields CDR1 MNHEY and CDR2 SMNVEV (reference sequence). The CDR3 loop is CASRNSGQETQYF. The CDR3 DNA reads as TGTGCCAGCAGAAATAGCGGCCAAGAGACCCAGTACTTC.

The gene calls are TRBV6-5 and TRBJ1-5; D gene ambiguous. Germline CDR1 is MNHEY and CDR2 is SVGAGI. V lost 4 bases, J lost 1 base, and 11 bases lay in between. This CDR3 comprises 15 residues. CDR3: CASSSTGWSNQPQHF. The CDR3 nucleotides are TGTGCCAGCAGTTCTACCGGCTGGAGCAATCAGCCCCAGCATTTT.

This clonotype has a count of ten or more. The chain uses TRBV5-1 and TRBJ2-2; D assignment may be TRBD1 or TRBD2 (5 bases each). The CDR3 length is 14 residues. The V gene lost 4 bases and the J gene lost 2 bases, with 9 bases spanning the gap. CDR1 and CDR2 from the germline V gene are SGHRS and YFSETQ. Here the CDR3 DNA reads TGCGCCAGCAGCCCGGGACGTAACACCGGGGAGCTGTTTTTT. This sequence encodes CASSPGRNTGELFF.

The chain carries TRBV7-6 and TRBJ1-1, with TRBD1 as a possible D gene (5 bases). CDR3 size: 14 residues. CDR1 and CDR2 from the germline V gene are SGHVS and FNYEAQ. Trimming removed 5 bases at V and 1 base at J, with 11 bases between. The CDR3 nucleotides are TGTGCCAGCAGCCTAATGGACACGAACACTGAAGCTTTCTTT. It is translated as CASSLMDTNTEAFF.